This T cell receptor beta chain is drawn from a study of OX40 agonist ivuxolimab in advanced cancers. Study results and caveats: On average, CD8+ T cells had more expanded clones than CD4+.

This clone has just one count. The antigen remains undetermined. Germline V CDR1 and CDR2: SNHLY, FYNNEI. Trimming at V came to 8 bases and at J to 0 bases, leaving 9 bases not matched to a gene. This CDR3 spans 16 amino acids. No patient had autoimmune disease or received systemic immunosuppression. At baseline, cycle 4 day 1, and cycle 7 day 1, blood was sampled. The method was immunoSEQ multiplex PCR; TCRdb's version includes in-frame clones alone and lacks a portion of them. The profile covers 15,000 to 20,000 clones, with 75% to 90% appearing a single time and about 20% taken by the ten largest. Sequences were derived from CD4+ or CD8+ T cells sorted from blood, sampled in a trial of the OX40 agonist ivuxolimab. This chain connects TRBV2 to TRBJ2-2, with 7 positions matching TRBD1. The TCR sequence derives from an adult with an advanced solid tumor such as melanoma, head and neck, liver or kidney cancer. CDR3 sequence (DNA): TGTGCCAGCCGATTGAGGACAGGCACGAACACCGGGGAGCTGTTTTTT. Its protein product is CASRLRTGTNTGELFF.